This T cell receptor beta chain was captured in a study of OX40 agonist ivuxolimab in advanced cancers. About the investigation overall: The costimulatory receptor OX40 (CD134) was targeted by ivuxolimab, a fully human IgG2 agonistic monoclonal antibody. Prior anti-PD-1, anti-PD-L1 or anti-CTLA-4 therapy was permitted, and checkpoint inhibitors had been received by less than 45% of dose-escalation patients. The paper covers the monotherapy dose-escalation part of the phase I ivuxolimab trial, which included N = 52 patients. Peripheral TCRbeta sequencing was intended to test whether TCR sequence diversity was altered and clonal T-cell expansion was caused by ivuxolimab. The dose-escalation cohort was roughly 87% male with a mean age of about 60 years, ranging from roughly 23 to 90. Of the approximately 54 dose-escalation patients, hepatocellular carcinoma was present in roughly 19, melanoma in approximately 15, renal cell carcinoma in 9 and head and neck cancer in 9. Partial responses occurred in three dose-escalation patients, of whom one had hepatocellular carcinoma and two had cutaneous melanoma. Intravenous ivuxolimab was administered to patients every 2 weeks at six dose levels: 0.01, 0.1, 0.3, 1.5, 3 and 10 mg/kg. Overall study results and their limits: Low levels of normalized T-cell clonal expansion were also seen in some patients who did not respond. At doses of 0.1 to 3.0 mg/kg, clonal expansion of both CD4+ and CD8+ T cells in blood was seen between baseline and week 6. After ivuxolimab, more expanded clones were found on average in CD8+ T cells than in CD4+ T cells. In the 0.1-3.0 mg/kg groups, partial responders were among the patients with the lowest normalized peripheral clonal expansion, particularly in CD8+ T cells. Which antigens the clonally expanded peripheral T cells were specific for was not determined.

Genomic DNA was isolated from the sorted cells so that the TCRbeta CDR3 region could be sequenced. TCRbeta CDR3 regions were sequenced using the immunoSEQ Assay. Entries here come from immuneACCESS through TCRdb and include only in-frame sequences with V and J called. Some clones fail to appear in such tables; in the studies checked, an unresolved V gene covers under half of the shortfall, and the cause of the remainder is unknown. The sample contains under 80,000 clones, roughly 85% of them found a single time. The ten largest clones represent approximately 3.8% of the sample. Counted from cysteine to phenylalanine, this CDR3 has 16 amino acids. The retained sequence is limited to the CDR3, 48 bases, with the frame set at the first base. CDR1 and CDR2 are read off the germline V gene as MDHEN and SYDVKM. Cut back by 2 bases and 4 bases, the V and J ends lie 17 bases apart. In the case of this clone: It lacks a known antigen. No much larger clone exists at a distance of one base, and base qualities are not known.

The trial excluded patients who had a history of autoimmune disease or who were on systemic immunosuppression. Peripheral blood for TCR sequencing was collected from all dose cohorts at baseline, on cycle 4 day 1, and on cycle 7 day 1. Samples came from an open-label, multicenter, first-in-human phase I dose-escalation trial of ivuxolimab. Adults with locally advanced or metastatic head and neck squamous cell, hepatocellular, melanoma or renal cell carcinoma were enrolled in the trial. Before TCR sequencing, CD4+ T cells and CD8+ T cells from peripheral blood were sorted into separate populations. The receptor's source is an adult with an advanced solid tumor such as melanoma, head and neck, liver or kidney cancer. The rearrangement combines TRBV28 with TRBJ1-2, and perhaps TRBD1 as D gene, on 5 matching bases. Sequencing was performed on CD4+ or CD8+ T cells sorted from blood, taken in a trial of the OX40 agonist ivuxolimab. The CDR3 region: CASSLPSQGVLYGYTF. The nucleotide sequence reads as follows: TGTGCCAGCAGTTTACCTAGTCAGGGTGTACTCTATGGCTACACCTTC.